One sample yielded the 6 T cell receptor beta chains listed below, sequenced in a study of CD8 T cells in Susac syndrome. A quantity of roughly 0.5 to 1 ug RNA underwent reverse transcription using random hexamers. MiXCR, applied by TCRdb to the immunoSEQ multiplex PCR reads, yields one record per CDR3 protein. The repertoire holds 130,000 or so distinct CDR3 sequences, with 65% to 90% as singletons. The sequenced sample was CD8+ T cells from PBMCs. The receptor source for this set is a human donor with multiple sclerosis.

As DNA, the CDR3 is TGTGCCAGCAGTTTAGTGGGCGGACGCACAGATACGCAGTATTTT. Amino acid sequence: CASSLVGGRTDTQYF. V is TRBV27 and J is TRBJ2-3; D ambiguous. CDR3 length: 15 residues. Trimming stripped 2 bases from V and 1 base from J, with 10 bases between. CDR1 and CDR2 (germline): MNHEY, SMNVEV (reference sequence).

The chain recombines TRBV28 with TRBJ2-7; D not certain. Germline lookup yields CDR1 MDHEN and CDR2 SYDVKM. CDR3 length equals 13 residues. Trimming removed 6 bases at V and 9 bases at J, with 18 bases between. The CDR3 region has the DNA TGTGCCAGCAGCTCCGGTGAGAGTTTTGGGCAGTACTTC. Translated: CASSSGESFGQYF.

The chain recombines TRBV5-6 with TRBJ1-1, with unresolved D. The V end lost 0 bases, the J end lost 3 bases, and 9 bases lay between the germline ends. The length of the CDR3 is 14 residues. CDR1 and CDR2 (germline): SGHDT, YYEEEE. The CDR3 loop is CASSLEAHYTEAFF. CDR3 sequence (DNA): TGTGCCAGCAGCTTGGAGGCCCATTACACTGAAGCTTTCTTT.

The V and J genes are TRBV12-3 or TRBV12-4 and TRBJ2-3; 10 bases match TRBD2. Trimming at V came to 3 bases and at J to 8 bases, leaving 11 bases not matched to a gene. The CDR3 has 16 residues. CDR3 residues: CASSLAGLSGGATQYF. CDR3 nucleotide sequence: TGTGCCAGCAGTTTGGCCGGCTTAAGCGGGGGGGCTACGCAGTATTTT.

The CDR3 DNA reads as TGTGCCAGCAGCCAAGACAGGCCCTATGGCTACACCTTC. Translating gives CASSQDRPYGYTF. This chain connects TRBV3-1 to TRBJ1-2; no firm D call. V was shortened by 0 bases and J by 4 bases, with 6 bases between the two germline ends. The CDR3 is made up of 13 amino acids. Germline-derived CDR1 and CDR2 are LGHDT and YNNKEL (reference sequence).

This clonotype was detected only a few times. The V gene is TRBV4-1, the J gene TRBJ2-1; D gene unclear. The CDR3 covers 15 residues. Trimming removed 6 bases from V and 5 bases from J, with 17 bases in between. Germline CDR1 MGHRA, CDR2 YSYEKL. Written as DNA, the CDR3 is TGCGCCAGCAGGATGGCACCCTCTTCCCACAATGAGCAGTTCTTC. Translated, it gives CASRMAPSSHNEQFF.